Below are 17 T cell receptor beta chains sequenced from a single sample in a study of CD8 T cells in Susac syndrome. RNA totalling about 0.45 to 1 ug underwent reverse transcription with random hexamers. Each CDR3 protein is one row after TCRdb ran MiXCR on the immunoSEQ multiplex PCR reads. Among 150,000 to 200,000 distinct CDR3 sequences listed, about 93% were seen once. The sequencing sample was made of CD4+ T cells from PBMCs. Receptor source: a human donor in good health.

The chain carries TRBV7-2 and TRBJ2-5; the D gene could be TRBD1 or TRBD2 (6 bases each). The CDR3 runs 14 residues. Germline V CDR1 and CDR2: SGHTA, FQGNSA. V gave up 6 bases and J gave up 9 bases, with 20 bases separating them. CDR3 coding DNA: TGTGCCAGCAGTTTGGGGAGGCAGGGGCGCGCCCAGTACTTC. As protein: CASSLGRQGRAQYF.

This clonotype was counted a single time. The V call is TRBV9, the J call TRBJ1-2; the D is unclear. CDR1 and CDR2 (germline): SGDLS, YYNGEE. Trimming pared 4 bases from V and 6 bases from J, leaving 13 bases between. The CDR3 spans 13 residues. The CDR3 DNA reads as TGTGCCAGCAGCCGCGCAAAAAGTGATGGCTACACCTTC. Its protein product is CASSRAKSDGYTF.

The CDR3 coding sequence is TGTGCCAGTAGCCAGGGGAGGTACTCTGGGGCCAACGTCCTGACTTTC. It yields the protein CASSQGRYSGANVLTF. This chain uses TRBV19 with TRBJ2-6; D is perhaps TRBD1 or TRBD2 (6 bases each). Germline CDR1 LNHDA, CDR2 SQIVND (reference sequence). The CDR3 is 16 amino acids. Between the trimmed V and J ends, which lost 6 bases and 0 bases, there was a span of 12 bases.

This clonotype was seen a handful of times. The chain carries TRBV4-1 and TRBJ1-5; D is uncertain. The length of the CDR3 is 14 residues. Germline loops: CDR1 MGHRA, CDR2 YSYEKL. Between the trimmed V and J ends, which lost 0 bases and 6 bases, there was a span of 9 bases. The CDR3 is CASSQDKPFQPQHF. In DNA, the CDR3 is TGCGCCAGCAGCCAAGATAAACCATTTCAGCCCCAGCATTTT.

V gene TRBV5-1 combines with J gene TRBJ2-2; D might be TRBD1 or TRBD2, each matching 6 bases. Germline values: CDR1 SGHRS, CDR2 YFSETQ. This CDR3 contains 16 residues. Trimming stripped 1 base from V and 1 base from J, with 11 bases between. CDR3 in amino acids: CASSLKGGGNTGELFF. The DNA for the CDR3 is TGCGCCAGCAGCTTGAAAGGAGGGGGGAACACCGGGGAGCTGTTTTTT.

The chain is built from TRBV7-9 and TRBJ2-3; 8 bases fit TRBD1. The CDR3 is 19 residues long. Germline loops: CDR1 SEHNR, CDR2 FQNEAQ (reference sequence). After removal of 4 bases from V and 1 base from J, the junction contained 16 bases not matched to a gene. The CDR3 sequence: CASSSGWQGAMLRTDTQYF. The CDR3 DNA sequence: TGTGCCAGCAGCTCGGGGTGGCAGGGGGCGATGCTTCGCACAGATACGCAGTATTTT.

This clonotype occurred once. The chain couples TRBV19 to TRBJ1-2; D unresolved. The CDR3 runs to 10 residues. From germline, CDR1 is LNHDA and CDR2 SQIVND (reference sequence). Trimming stripped 11 bases from V and 5 bases from J, with 9 bases between. This CDR3 reads CASQGYGYTF. CDR3 in DNA: TGTGCCTCCCAAGGATATGGCTACACCTTC.

The chain couples TRBV5-4 to TRBJ2-5; D is undetermined. V lost 4 bases and J 2 bases, leaving 15 bases between the germline ends. The CDR3 has 15 residues. Germline V gene data show CDR1 as SGHNT and CDR2 as YYREEE (reference sequence). The CDR3 coding sequence is TGTGCCAGCAGCCTCGGCTCGAGCAAACAAGAGACCCAGTACTTC. Its protein is CASSLGSSKQETQYF.

This clonotype was recorded only once. The DNA for the CDR3 is TGCAGTGCTATTCGGACAGACACCGGGGAGCTGTTTTTT. As protein: CSAIRTDTGELFF. The chain is built from TRBV20-1 and TRBJ2-2; D possibly corresponds to TRBD1 (6 bases). Looked up from germline, CDR1 is DFQATT and CDR2 is SNEGSKA (reference sequence). The CDR3 extends over 13 amino acids. V dropped 4 bases and J dropped 3 bases, with 9 bases sitting between them.

This clonotype was seen only once. The chain uses TRBV20-1 and TRBJ1-4, with 9 bases aligning to TRBD1. Germline lookup yields CDR1 DFQATT and CDR2 SNEGSKA (reference sequence). Trimming took 3 bases from V and 3 from J; bases not matched to a gene: 8. The CDR3 is 16 residues long. The chain's CDR3 is CSARTGTGKANEKLFF. The CDR3, as DNA: TGCAGTGCTAGGACCGGGACAGGGAAGGCTAATGAAAAACTGTTTTTT.

The chain couples TRBV13 to TRBJ2-3, with TRBD2 matching over 13 bases. Trimming took 4 bases from V and 6 from J; bases not matched to a gene: 7. Germline V CDR1 and CDR2: PRHDT, FYEKMQ (reference sequence). The CDR3 loop spans 16 amino acids. The DNA of the CDR3 is TGTGCCAGCAGCTCCGGGACTAGCGGGGTTTCTGATACGCAGTATTTT. Amino acid sequence: CASSSGTSGVSDTQYF.

The rearrangement links TRBV25-1 to TRBJ1-5; D gene ambiguous. V lost 3 bases to trimming and J lost 6 bases, with 12 bases between them. CDR1 and CDR2 from the germline V gene are MGHDK and SYGVNS. CDR3 length: 14 residues. This chain's CDR3 is CASSDHTKSQPQHF. The CDR3, as DNA: TGTGCCAGCAGTGACCACACGAAGAGTCAGCCCCAGCATTTT.

The V call is TRBV28, the J call TRBJ1-1; perhaps TRBD1 as D (5 bases). V was shortened by 4 bases and J by 4 bases, with 16 bases between the two germline ends. Germline V CDR1 and CDR2: MDHEN, SYDVKM. This CDR3 has 15 amino acids. This chain's CDR3 is CASSSSGGVGTEAFF. CDR3 nucleotide sequence: TGTGCCAGCAGTTCCTCAGGAGGGGTGGGCACTGAAGCTTTCTTT.

V is TRBV7-8 and J is TRBJ1-1; D ambiguous. Trimming stripped 5 bases from V and 2 bases from J, with 6 bases between. The germline V gene encodes CDR1 SGHVS and CDR2 FQNEAQ. CDR3 length equals 12 residues. The DNA of the CDR3 is TGTGCCAGCAGCCGGATAAACACTGAAGCTTTCTTT. Translated, it gives CASSRINTEAFF.

The chain couples TRBV19 to TRBJ1-1; D is uncertain. V was shortened by 7 bases and J by 4 bases, with 13 bases between the two germline ends. The CDR3 contains 13 residues. Looked up from germline, CDR1 is LNHDA and CDR2 is SQIVND (reference sequence). The CDR3 DNA is TGTGCCAGTATCTCATGGAGGGCCACTGAAGCTTTCTTT. It codes for CASISWRATEAFF.

This chain connects TRBV6-2 or TRBV6-3 to TRBJ2-1, with D tentatively TRBD1 or TRBD2 (5 bases each). CDR1 is MNHEY and CDR2 is SVGEGT in the germline V gene. Trimming stripped 6 bases from V and 10 bases from J, with 10 bases between. The CDR3 runs 11 residues. CDR3 protein: CASSRGLEQFF. CDR3 nucleotides: TGTGCCAGCAGCCGGGGCCTGGAGCAGTTCTTC.

This clonotype was seen a single time. V and J are TRBV30 and TRBJ2-7; D gene unclear. Germline CDR1 is GTSNPN and CDR2 is SVGIG (reference sequence). Trimming stripped 4 bases from V and 5 bases from J, with 15 bases between. The CDR3 contains 13 residues. CDR3 loop: CAWKGGWAHEQYF. The CDR3 DNA sequence: TGTGCCTGGAAGGGTGGATGGGCCCACGAGCAGTACTTC.